These 4 T cell receptor beta chains originate from one sample sequenced in a study of blood T cell repertoires in COVID-19. Generated by immunoSEQ multiplex PCR, the TCRdb table keeps only in-frame clones and is missing some. The table includes over 200,000 clones, approximately 88% detected once. The sequencing sample was made of peripheral blood. These receptors were taken from a man aged 55 to 69 who had recovered from COVID-19.

The gene calls are TRBV19 and TRBJ1-1; D unresolved. The CDR3 has 12 amino acids. Germline CDR1 is LNHDA and CDR2 is SQIVND (reference sequence). V lost 7 bases, J lost 5 bases, and 11 bases lay in between. In DNA, the CDR3 is TGTGCCAGTAAACGGAGGGAGACTGAAGCTTTCTTT. Translation gives CASKRRETEAFF.

The chain combines TRBV5-1 with TRBJ2-5, with TRBD2 matching over 10 bases. The CDR3 loop spans 18 amino acids. The V gene end was trimmed by 0 bases and the J gene end by 1 base; junction bases not matched to a gene: 9. Germline V gene lookup returns CDR1 SGHRS and CDR2 YFSETQ. CDR3 in amino acids: CASSLEGASGGFQETQYF. As DNA, the CDR3 is TGCGCCAGCAGCTTGGAAGGGGCTAGCGGGGGCTTCCAAGAGACCCAGTACTTC.

This chain connects TRBV28 to TRBJ1-1; D gene uncertain. Looked up from germline, CDR1 is MDHEN and CDR2 is SYDVKM. Deletions cut 2 bases from V and 2 bases from J, with 9 bases between. This CDR3 has 14 amino acids. The CDR3 DNA reads as TGTGCCAGCAGTTTACGAACGAGTAACACTGAAGCTTTCTTT. As protein: CASSLRTSNTEAFF.

This chain's CDR3 is CASSPGLNTDTQYF. CDR3 in DNA: TGTGCCAGCAGTCCCGGACTAAACACAGATACGCAGTATTTT. The chain combines TRBV2 with TRBJ2-3; TRBD2 might be the D (6 bases). V lost 5 bases, J lost 2 bases, and 11 bases lay in between. From germline, CDR1 is SNHLY and CDR2 FYNNEI. CDR3 length: 14 amino acids.